The rows below give T cell receptor beta chains drawn from one sample of a study of shared clonotypes between healthy human individuals. Clones were read by immunoSEQ multiplex PCR, and TCRdb kept only the in-frame ones, dropping some. The sample has 2 million to 2.5 million clones; 85% to 95% are singletons. Sequenced material: naive CD8+ T cells sorted from blood. These receptors were taken from a man in his late teens or twenties in good health. CDR3s include the opening cysteine and the closing phenylalanine or tryptophan. D genes are given only for firm matches.

>TRBD1|TRBV10-1|TRBJ2-3
CASSEGQGAYTQYF
TGCGCCAGCAGTGAAGGGCAGGGGGCATATACGCAGTATTTT
>TRBD1|TRBV30|TRBJ1-2
CAWDAGQDGYTF
TGTGCCTGGGACGCGGGACAGGATGGCTACACCTTC
>-|TRBV27|TRBJ1-6
CASSSLGADSPLHF
TGTGCCAGCAGTTCCCTCGGGGCGGATTCACCCCTCCACTTT
>TRBD1|TRBV5-1|TRBJ1-1
CASSSHRGNTEAFF
TGCGCCAGCAGCTCGCACAGGGGGAACACTGAAGCTTTCTTT
>TRBD1|TRBV2|TRBJ1-5
CASIADREGQPQHF
TGTGCCAGCATCGCGGACAGGGAGGGACAGCCCCAGCATTTT
>-|TRBV4-2|TRBJ1-1
CASSQEAGTTEAFF
TGTGCCAGCAGCCAAGAGGCAGGGACTACTGAAGCTTTCTTT
>-|TRBV6-5|TRBJ2-7
CASSYGNSPYEQYF
TGCGCCAGCAGTTATGGGAACTCCCCCTACGAGCAGTACTTC
>-|TRBV30|TRBJ2-5
CAWSPEGWETQYF
TGTGCCTGGAGCCCCGAGGGGTGGGAGACCCAGTACTTC
>TRBD2|TRBV11-2|TRBJ2-1
CASSLGPSGGYNEQFF
TGTGCCAGCAGCTTAGGTCCTAGCGGGGGATACAATGAGCAGTTCTTC
>TRBD1|TRBV7-9|TRBJ2-3
CASSSTGGALDTQYF
TGTGCCAGCAGCTCGACAGGGGGCGCGTTAGATACGCAGTATTTT
>TRBD2|TRBV2|TRBJ2-1
CASTDWGRDNEQFF
TGTGCCAGCACCGACTGGGGGAGGGACAATGAGCAGTTCTTC
>TRBD1|TRBV27|TRBJ1-5
CASSSTGGNQPQHF
TGTGCCAGCAGCTCAACAGGGGGCAATCAGCCCCAGCATTTT
>-|TRBV4-3|TRBJ2-3
CASSSNVGAFSTDTQYF
TGCGCCAGCAGCTCAAATGTGGGGGCCTTCAGCACAGATACGCAGTATTTT
>TRBD2|TRBV5-4|TRBJ2-7
CASTNGAGTTYEQYF
TGTGCCAGCACCAATGGAGCGGGAACGACCTACGAGCAGTACTTC
>TRBD1|TRBV4-2|TRBJ1-1
CASSHGQGASEAFF
TGTGCCAGCAGCCACGGACAGGGGGCTTCTGAAGCTTTCTTT
>-|TRBV7-6|TRBJ1-1
CASSSPQEGLFSEAFF
TGTGCCAGCAGCTCCCCTCAGGAGGGCCTCTTTTCTGAAGCTTTCTTT
>-|TRBV5-4|TRBJ2-7
CASSLAEGSEQYF
TGTGCCAGCAGCTTGGCTGAGGGCAGCGAGCAGTACTTC
>TRBD1|TRBV5-1|TRBJ2-7
CASSPGTEAYEQYF
TGCGCCAGCAGCCCCGGGACAGAAGCCTACGAGCAGTACTTC
>-|TRBV2|TRBJ1-5
CASTLAGYSNQPQHF
TGTGCCAGCACCCTGGCCGGGTATAGCAATCAGCCCCAGCATTTT
>-|TRBV7-9|TRBJ1-1
CASSPPWGMNTEAFF
TGTGCCAGCAGCCCCCCATGGGGGATGAACACTGAAGCTTTCTTT
>-|TRBV6-1|TRBJ2-7
CASSLTYEQYF
TGTGCCAGCAGCCTCACGTACGAGCAGTACTTC
>-|TRBV6-4|TRBJ1-2
CASSPTRQAGYGYTF
TGTGCCAGCAGTCCCACCAGACAGGCAGGCTATGGCTACACCTTC
>TRBD2|TRBV7-2|TRBJ2-7
CASSLEWEASGMNEQYF
TGTGCCAGCAGCTTAGAATGGGAGGCTAGCGGGATGAACGAGCAGTACTTC